This T cell receptor (beta chain) was identified in a study of vaccination and CD4 T cells after COVID-19. Study summary: Controls used CEFX viral epitopes (positive), HIV-1 Nef peptides (negative), or no peptide.

Concerning this clonotype itself: Its antigen is as yet unknown.

Time point denoted: late sampling 161 to 241 days after vaccination in a few convalescent patients. Treatment: approximately nine-day PBMC culture with coronavirus spike peptide pools or control peptides (ViraFEST assay). The ViraFEST method relied on peptide pools to expand antigen-specific T cells, followed by TCR sequencing. Half of the medium was exchanged for fresh IL-2 medium, first on day 3 and then on day 7. The CDR3 totals 16 residues. V was pared by 1 base and J by 6 bases, with 9 bases of the junction left unmatched. Germline V lookup: CDR1 SGDLS, CDR2 YYNGEE. The Oncomine TCR Beta short-read assay was applied to DNA of cultured CD4+ T cells. Using its own MiXCR run on the PCR reads, TCRdb lists one record per CDR3 protein. This table holds fewer than 20,000 distinct CDR3 sequences, around 43% found once.

The clonotype comes from a human donor who had recovered from COVID-19. Specimen: CD4+ T cells from blood, cultured in vitro, collected about 7 months after SARS-CoV-2 vaccination. The chain carries TRBV9 and TRBJ2-1; 8 bases map to TRBD2. The CDR3 here is CASSVLSGGPGNEQFF. The DNA of the CDR3 is TGTGCCAGCAGCGTACTCTCGGGGGGGCCCGGCAATGAGCAGTTCTTC.